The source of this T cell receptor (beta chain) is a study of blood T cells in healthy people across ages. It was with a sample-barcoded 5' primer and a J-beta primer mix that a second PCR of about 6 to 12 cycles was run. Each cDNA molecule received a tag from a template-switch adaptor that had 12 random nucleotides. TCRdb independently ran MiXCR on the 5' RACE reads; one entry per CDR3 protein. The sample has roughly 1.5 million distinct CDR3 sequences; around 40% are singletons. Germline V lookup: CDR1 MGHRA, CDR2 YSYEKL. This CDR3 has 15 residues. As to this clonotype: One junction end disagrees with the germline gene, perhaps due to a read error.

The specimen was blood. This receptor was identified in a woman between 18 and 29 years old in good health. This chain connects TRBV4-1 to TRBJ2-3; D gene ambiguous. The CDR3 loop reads CPSSHRHEDTDTQYF. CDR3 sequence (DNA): TGCCCCAGCAGCCACCGTCATGAGGACACAGATACGCAGTATTTT.